The 31 T cell receptor beta chains below were found in one sample sequenced in a study of vaccination effects on CD4 cells after COVID-19. Using viral peptide pools, the ViraFEST assay grew out antigen-specific CD4+ T cells prior to sequencing. Culture proceeded for approximately nine days, and CD4+ T cells were then isolated. The study found no prior SARS-CoV-2 infection in the vaccine recipients, who tested negative for nucleocapsid antibodies. These TCRs are of unknown antigen specificity. Measured with immunoSEQ multiplex PCR; TCRdb has only the in-frame clones, and not every one. There are over 25,000 clones in the sample; over 65% occur only once, and approximately 20% lies in the top ten. The sample in question was CD4+ T cells from PBMCs cultured with HCoV-NL63 spike peptides, obtained before COVID-19 vaccination. The receptors derive from a human donor who received a COVID-19 vaccine.

The chain recombines TRBV28 with TRBJ2-4; a possible D gene is TRBD2 (6 bases). Between the trimmed V and J ends, which lost 4 bases and 0 bases, there was a span of 16 bases. From germline, CDR1 is MDHEN and CDR2 SYDVKM. This CDR3 has 17 amino acids. DNA for the CDR3: TGTGCCAGCAGTTACGCACGGCGGGAAGGAGCCAAAAACATTCAGTACTTC. Protein product: CASSYARREGAKNIQYF.

The gene calls are TRBV7-9 and TRBJ1-3, with D unclear. With 7 bases removed from V and 0 bases from J, the gap between germline ends came to 13 bases. The V gene's germline CDR1 is SEHNR and CDR2 FQNEAQ (reference sequence). CDR3 length equals 15 residues. CDR3 nucleotide sequence: TGTGCCAGCACCGAAGGGTCCACCTCTGGAAACACCATATATTTT. Protein: CASTEGSTSGNTIYF.

The chain combines TRBV30 with TRBJ1-4, with 8 bases that match TRBD1. The trim removed 4 bases at V and 5 bases at J, leaving 9 bases unmatched. This CDR3 comprises 15 residues. CDR1 and CDR2 (germline): GTSNPN, SVGIG (reference sequence). The CDR3 protein is CAWTDKDRDNEKLFF. CDR3 DNA sequence: TGTGCCTGGACAGACAAGGACAGGGACAATGAAAAACTGTTTTTT.

V and J are TRBV2 and TRBJ1-6, with D maybe TRBD1 (6 bases). Trimming removed 6 bases at V and 6 bases at J, with 12 bases between. The CDR3 contains 14 residues. Germline lookup yields CDR1 SNHLY and CDR2 FYNNEI. The CDR3 nucleotides are TGTGCCAGCAGATTTGACAGGAGTAATTCACCCCTCCACTTT. Residues: CASRFDRSNSPLHF.

The chain uses TRBV10-3 and TRBJ1-1, with unresolved D. CDR3 size: 14 residues. Germline CDR1 and CDR2: ENHRY and SYGVKD. Trimming left V 11 bases short and J 2 bases short, with 18 bases between. The CDR3 region has the DNA TGTGCCGTGAGCCGAGGTATAGGAAACACTGAAGCTTTCTTT. The encoded protein is CAVSRGIGNTEAFF.

The CDR3 loop is CASKGLSDTQYF. The CDR3 DNA reads TGTGCCAGCAAAGGCTTATCAGATACGCAGTATTTT. The chain combines TRBV7-2 with TRBJ2-3; D unclear. CDR1 is SGHTA, CDR2 FQGNSA, per germline. V lost 7 bases and J lost 4, with 9 bases in between. There are 12 residues in the CDR3.

The rearrangement links TRBV7-2 to TRBJ1-2; 7 bases are a match to TRBD1. The CDR3 is made up of 15 amino acids. Germline V gives CDR1 SGHTA, CDR2 FQGNSA. V lost 5 bases to trimming and J lost 8 bases; unmatched junction nucleotides: 14. DNA of the CDR3: TGTGCCAGCAGCCCCTATCGGACTCACAGGGGAGGCTACACCTTC. It yields the protein CASSPYRTHRGGYTF.

The rearrangement joins TRBV20-1 to TRBJ1-5; maybe TRBD1 (6 bases). V was cut by 3 bases and J by 4 bases, with 22 bases left in between. Germline V lookup: CDR1 DFQATT, CDR2 SNEGSKA (reference sequence). The CDR3 totals 17 residues. CDR3 DNA sequence: TGCAGTGCTAGTGTTAGGGTGGGGGGCGGACAGAATCAGCCCCAGCATTTT. It specifies CSASVRVGGGQNQPQHF.

The rearrangement joins TRBV6-1 to TRBJ1-5, with 12 nucleotides matching TRBD1. The CDR3 spans 15 residues. V lost 3 bases and J lost 8; bases outside the gene matches: 5. Germline V gives CDR1 MNHNS, CDR2 SASEGT. Here the CDR3 reads CASSEGQGAIKPQHF. The CDR3 bases are TGTGCCAGCAGTGAGGGACAGGGGGCGATTAAGCCCCAGCATTTT.

Here the CDR3 DNA reads TGTGCCAGCAGTTTTAGACGTGGCCACTCCTACGAGCAGTACTTC. Its translation is CASSFRRGHSYEQYF. The chain employs TRBV28 and TRBJ2-7, with D hard to call. Germline V lookup: CDR1 MDHEN, CDR2 SYDVKM. The CDR3 is made up of 15 amino acids. The germline V and J ends were trimmed by 3 bases and 0 bases, with 12 bases remaining between them.

The rearrangement uses TRBV13 and TRBJ2-1, with TRBD2 matching over 8 bases. V dropped 5 bases and J dropped 0; count of bases not matched to a gene: 9. Per the germline V gene, CDR1 is PRHDT and CDR2 is FYEKMQ (reference sequence). The CDR3 has 17 residues. The DNA of the CDR3 is TGTGCCAGCAGCGGACTAGCAGGGTGGAGCTCCTACAATGAGCAGTTCTTC. This sequence encodes CASSGLAGWSSYNEQFF.

V gene TRBV18 combines with J gene TRBJ2-7; the D gene is possibly TRBD2 (5 bases). The CDR3 totals 12 residues. The V and J ends lost 8 bases and 0 bases respectively, with 8 bases between them. CDR1 is KGHSH, CDR2 LQKENI, per germline. CDR3: CASGEHSYEQYF. The DNA of the CDR3 is TGTGCCAGCGGGGAGCACTCCTACGAGCAGTACTTC.

The V and J genes are TRBV5-6 and TRBJ1-2; D uncertain. Germline V gene lookup returns CDR1 SGHDT and CDR2 YYEEEE. Trimming took off 0 bases at V and 4 bases at J, with 4 bases between the two ends. This CDR3 has 12 amino acids. This CDR3 is CASSLGAYGYTF. Written as DNA, the CDR3 is TGTGCCAGCAGCTTGGGGGCCTATGGCTACACCTTC.

The chain has TRBV3-1 (or the pseudogene TRBV3-2) and TRBJ1-5; D is unclear. Germline loops: CDR1 LGHDT, CDR2 YNNKEL (reference sequence). With 0 bases removed from V and 3 bases from J, the gap between germline ends came to 3 bases. CDR3 size: 13 residues. The CDR3 nucleotides read TGTGCCAGCAGCCAAGAACTCAATCAGCCCCAGCATTTT. This codes for CASSQELNQPQHF.

This clone was counted a few times. The gene calls are TRBV10-3 and TRBJ1-2; D not certain. The CDR3 has 13 residues. Trimming cost V 3 bases and J 0 bases, with 5 bases left between them. Germline V CDR1 and CDR2: ENHRY, SYGVKD. In DNA, the CDR3 is TGTGCCATCAGTGATGGCCCTAACTATGGCTACACCTTC. Protein sequence: CAISDGPNYGYTF.

The rearrangement links TRBV5-5 to TRBJ1-2; perhaps TRBD1 as D (6 bases). The CDR3 is 13 residues long. The germline V gene has CDR1 SGHKS and CDR2 YYEKEE (reference sequence). The V gene lost 4 bases and the J gene lost 8 bases, with 15 bases spanning the gap. The CDR3: CASSMEVGGGYTF. The DNA for the CDR3 is TGTGCCAGCAGCATGGAAGTGGGGGGCGGCTACACCTTC.

The chain carries TRBV28 and TRBJ2-3; TRBD2 matches at 11 bases. The V gene end was trimmed by 5 bases and the J gene end by 5 bases; junction bases not matched to a gene: 9. CDR3 length equals 16 residues. The V gene's germline CDR1 is MDHEN and CDR2 SYDVKM. CDR3 amino acids: CASSLLTSGTGDTQYF. The CDR3 DNA is TGTGCCAGCAGTCTTCTGACTAGCGGGACGGGAGATACGCAGTATTTT.

A few counts support this clone. This sequence joins TRBV10-1 and TRBJ1-1; the match to TRBD1 covers 10 bases. Trimming at V came to 5 bases and at J to 10 bases, leaving 13 bases not matched to a gene. Per germline, CDR1 WNHNN and CDR2 SYGVQD (reference sequence). This CDR3 contains 15 residues. This CDR3 is CASSPGTGVLRAAFF. In nucleotides, the CDR3 is TGCGCCAGCAGTCCCGGGACAGGGGTTCTGCGTGCAGCTTTCTTT.

V is TRBV5-6 and J is TRBJ2-7; the match to TRBD1 covers 8 bases. V trimming: 5 bases; J trimming: 7 bases; junction bases outside the gene matches: 8. The germline V gene has CDR1 SGHDT and CDR2 YYEEEE. The CDR3 consists of 13 residues. CDR3: CASRGTGGAEQYF. The CDR3, as DNA: TGTGCCAGCAGGGGGACAGGTGGGGCGGAGCAGTACTTC.

The chain has TRBV5-4 and TRBJ1-2; D gene unclear. The CDR3 covers 14 residues. The germline V gene encodes CDR1 SGHNT and CDR2 YYREEE (reference sequence). Trimming stripped 0 bases from V and 0 bases from J, with 6 bases between. The CDR3 DNA is TGTGCCAGCAGCTTGGGTTCCGCTAACTATGGCTACACCTTC. It translates to CASSLGSANYGYTF.

V is TRBV18 and J is TRBJ1-3; unclear D gene. Germline values: CDR1 KGHSH, CDR2 LQKENI. There are 15 residues in the CDR3. Trimming stripped 8 bases from V and 0 bases from J, with 14 bases between. The CDR3 loop reads CASRAGSNSGNTIYF. CDR3 DNA: TGTGCCAGCCGCGCGGGCAGTAACTCTGGAAACACCATATATTTT. The complete variable domain, with remaining parts taken from reference TRBV18 and TRBJ1-3, reads NAGVMQNPRHLVRRRGQEARLRCSPMKGHSHVYWYRQLPEEGLKFMVYLQKENIIDESGMPKERFSAEFPKEGPSILRIQQVVRGDSAAYFCASRAGSNSGNTIYFGEGSWLTVV.

The chain combines TRBV29-1 with TRBJ1-1, with TRBD1 identical over 7 bases. Germline CDR1 reads SQVTM; CDR2 reads ANQGSEA. The V gene end was trimmed by 4 bases and the J gene end by 6 bases; junction bases not matched to a gene: 5. CDR3 length equals 12 residues. Here the CDR3 reads CSVGQGAPEAFF. For the CDR3, the DNA is TGCAGCGTTGGACAGGGAGCCCCTGAAGCTTTCTTT.

V is TRBV11-2 and J is TRBJ2-1; D gene uncertain. Trimming took off 5 bases at V and 0 bases at J, with 14 bases between the two ends. Germline CDR1 is SGHAT and CDR2 is FQNNGV. The CDR3 is 16 residues long. The CDR3 DNA reads TGTGCCAGCAGCCGGTTTTCTCTGAGCTCCTACAATGAGCAGTTCTTC. Residues: CASSRFSLSSYNEQFF.

The chain joins TRBV19 to TRBJ1-2; D remains ambiguous. The ends were cut back, 3 bases at V and 8 bases at J, with 10 bases in the middle. The CDR3 runs 12 residues. Germline CDR1 is LNHDA and CDR2 is SQIVND (reference sequence). CDR3 DNA: TGTGCCAGTAGTATTTCAAGCTACGGCTACACCTTC. It specifies CASSISSYGYTF. Combining the CDR3 with reference TRBV19 and TRBJ1-2 gives the whole variable domain DGGITQSPKYLFRKEGQNVTLSCEQNLNHDAMYWYRQDPGQGLRLIYYSQIVNDFQKGDIAEGYSVSREKKESFPLTVTSAQKNPTAFYLCASSISSYGYTFGSGTRLTVV.

V gene TRBV18 combines with J gene TRBJ1-1, with TRBD1 matching 8 bases. V gave up 3 bases and J gave up 0 bases; unmatched junction bases: 9. This CDR3 spans 17 amino acids. CDR1 and CDR2 from the germline V gene are KGHSH and LQKENI. The CDR3 region has the DNA TGTGCCAGCTCACCCCGACAGGGGTTTGGTCTGAACACTGAAGCTTTCTTT. Its protein is CASSPRQGFGLNTEAFF.

The chain combines TRBV6-5 with TRBJ2-2; tentative D call: TRBD1 (5 bases). The ends were cut back, 2 bases at V and 3 bases at J, with 7 bases in the middle. The germline CDR1 and CDR2 sequences are MNHEY and SVGAGI. This CDR3 comprises 14 residues. CDR3 sequence reads: CASSYVRDTGELFF. The CDR3 nucleotides are TGTGCCAGCAGTTACGTCAGGGACACCGGGGAGCTGTTTTTT.

This chain connects TRBV5-5 to TRBJ2-5; D is perhaps TRBD2 (6 bases). CDR3 size: 13 residues. Germline V lookup: CDR1 SGHKS, CDR2 YYEKEE (reference sequence). Trimming left V 4 bases short and J 3 bases short, with 10 bases between. The CDR3 region is CASSLGGEETQYF. The CDR3, as DNA: TGTGCCAGCAGCCTTGGCGGGGAAGAGACCCAGTACTTC.

This clone has a handful of counts. The chain has TRBV5-5 and TRBJ1-2; D is unclear. With 4 bases removed from V and 8 bases from J, the gap between germline ends came to 15 bases. CDR1 is SGHKS and CDR2 is YYEKEE in the germline V gene (reference sequence). This CDR3 spans 13 amino acids. CDR3 DNA: TGTGCCAGCAGCCCGCGGACGGGAGAAGGCTACACCTTC. This translates into CASSPRTGEGYTF.

The chain links TRBV4-1 to TRBJ2-5, with D perhaps matching TRBD2 (7 bases). The CDR3 spans 17 residues. Trimming took off 0 bases at V and 5 bases at J, with 19 bases between the two ends. CDR1 is MGHRA, CDR2 YSYEKL, per germline. The CDR3 loop reads CASSQDPRGARLETQYF. CDR3 in DNA: TGCGCCAGCAGCCAAGATCCCCGGGGGGCACGTCTTGAGACCCAGTACTTC.

The chain combines TRBV4-1 with TRBJ2-6; D gene unclear. CDR3 length: 15 residues. Germline V gives CDR1 MGHRA, CDR2 YSYEKL. V was cut by 0 bases and J by 0 bases, with 3 bases left in between. As DNA, the CDR3 is TGCGCCAGCAGCCAAGACCCCTCTGGGGCCAACGTCCTGACTTTC. Translating gives CASSQDPSGANVLTF.

CDR3 amino acids: CASSSGLAGRTTDTQYF. DNA for the CDR3: TGTGCCAGCAGCTCCGGACTAGCGGGGAGGACCACAGATACGCAGTATTTT. This chain uses TRBV7-3 with TRBJ2-3; TRBD2 matches at 12 bases. This CDR3 has 17 residues. The V gene's germline CDR1 is SGHTA and CDR2 FQGTGA. Trimming cost V 4 bases and J 2 bases; bases outside gene matches: 7.